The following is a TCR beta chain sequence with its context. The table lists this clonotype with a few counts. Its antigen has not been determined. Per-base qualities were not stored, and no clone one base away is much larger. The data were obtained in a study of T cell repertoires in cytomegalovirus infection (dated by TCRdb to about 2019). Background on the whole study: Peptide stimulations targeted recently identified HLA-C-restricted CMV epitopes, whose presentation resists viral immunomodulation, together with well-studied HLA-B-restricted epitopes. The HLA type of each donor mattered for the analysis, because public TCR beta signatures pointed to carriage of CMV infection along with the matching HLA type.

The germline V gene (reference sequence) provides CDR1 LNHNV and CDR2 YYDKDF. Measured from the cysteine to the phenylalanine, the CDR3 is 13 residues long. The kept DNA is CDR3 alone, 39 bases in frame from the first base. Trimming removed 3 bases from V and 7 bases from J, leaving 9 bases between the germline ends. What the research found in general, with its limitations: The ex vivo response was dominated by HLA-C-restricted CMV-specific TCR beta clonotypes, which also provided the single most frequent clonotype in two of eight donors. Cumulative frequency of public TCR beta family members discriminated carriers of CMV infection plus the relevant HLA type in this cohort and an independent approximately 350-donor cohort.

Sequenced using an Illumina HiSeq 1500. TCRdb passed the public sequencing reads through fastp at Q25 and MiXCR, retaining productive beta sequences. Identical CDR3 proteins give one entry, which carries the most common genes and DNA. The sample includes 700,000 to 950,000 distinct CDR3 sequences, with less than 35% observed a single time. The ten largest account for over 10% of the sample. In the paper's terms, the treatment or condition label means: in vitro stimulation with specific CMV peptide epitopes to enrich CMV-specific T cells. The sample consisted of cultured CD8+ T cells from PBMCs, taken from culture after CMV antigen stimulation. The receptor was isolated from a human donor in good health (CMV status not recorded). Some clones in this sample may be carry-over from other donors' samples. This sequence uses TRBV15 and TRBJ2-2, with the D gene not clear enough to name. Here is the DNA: TGTGCCACCAGCAGCAAGACAATCGGGGAGCTGTTTTTT. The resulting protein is CATSSKTIGELFF.